This passage covers 2 T cell receptor beta chains from one sample sequenced in a study of technical replicates of blood from several donors. TCRdb keeps only in-frame clones here, not all; method: immunoSEQ multiplex PCR. The sample lists over 70,000 clones; over 90% were seen once. The sample comprised T cells isolated from PBMCs. The receptors stem from a human donor in good health.

The rearrangement links TRBV11-3 to TRBJ2-5; 10 positions agree with TRBD2. The germline V gene encodes CDR1 SGHNT and CDR2 YENEEA. The CDR3 loop spans 16 amino acids. With 4 bases clipped from V and 2 bases from J, the junction kept 7 bases outside the gene matches. The CDR3 spells CASSSLELAGQETQYF. The CDR3 coding sequence is TGTGCCAGCAGCTCCCTTGAACTAGCGGGGCAAGAGACCCAGTACTTC.

The chain is built from TRBV7-7 and TRBJ2-7, with D possibly TRBD2 on 7 matching bases. The V end was cut by 1 base, the J end by 2 bases, with 12 bases between. This CDR3 region has 15 residues. CDR1 is SSHAT, CDR2 FNYEAQ, per germline (reference sequence). The CDR3 protein is CASSLEGRGTYEQYF. For the CDR3, the DNA is TGTGCCAGCAGCTTAGAAGGGAGGGGGACCTACGAGCAGTACTTC.